This TCR beta chain stems from a study of CD8 T cells in ankylosing spondylitis. Study outcomes and limitations: It appeared that ankylosing spondylitis blood was characterized by a TCR beta motif of under ten highly homologous variants. Clones that were linked to disease were CD8+ and were relatively rare in peripheral blood. Earlier work had already found some motif variants in reactive arthritis synovial fluid and blood. Disease-associated clones were reportedly significantly overrepresented in matched ankylosing spondylitis synovial fluid.

The sample holds many counts of this clonotype. Its target is unknown. This CDR3 spans 14 amino acids. With V trimmed by 1 base and J by 7 bases, 3 bases remained unmatched. Germline values: CDR1 DFQATT, CDR2 SNEGSKA (reference sequence). The authors made TCR beta libraries by quantitative 5'-RACE with molecular barcodes. TCRdb re-called the 5' RACE reads with MiXCR, one entry per CDR3 protein. The repertoire holds about 800,000 distinct CDR3 sequences, with 12% as singletons. This sequence was found in a male donor with ankylosing spondylitis. The material sequenced was blood, either unsorted or a sorted T cell fraction (not recorded which). The V call is TRBV20-1, the J call TRBJ1-6, with TRBD1 matching over 8 bases. Here the CDR3 DNA reads TGCAGTGCTAGAGTTGCAGGGGGCAATTCACCCCTCCACTTT. This encodes CSARVAGGNSPLHF.